This TCR beta chain was identified in a study of T-cell memory formation after mild COVID-19. Broader study findings: Some clones that responded were present in memory (sampled pre-infection), which suggests cross-reactive memory joined. CD4/CD8 balance characterized clones contracting day 15 to 85, and CD4+ skew characterized later expanders. SARS-CoV-2 specificity of second-wave clones peaking day 37 was unconfirmed.

This CDR3 contains 13 residues. V gave up 5 bases and J gave up 9 bases, with 14 bases separating them. Remarks on this clonotype: Its specificity is not known.

Constant-segment primers and 5'RACE yielded cDNA libraries for TCR alpha and TCR beta, each carrying sample barcodes and UMIs. TCRdb recomputed calls from the 5' RACE reads with MiXCR, one row per CDR3 protein. The profile shows 350,000 or so distinct CDR3 sequences, roughly 19% of them singletons. The V gene is TRBV12-3 or TRBV12-4, the J gene TRBJ2-1; D possibly corresponds to TRBD2 (5 bases). Sequencing used PBMCs or a T cell subset sorted from them (not recorded which). The receptor was derived from a man aged 18-30 years who had mild COVID-19 (a few samples of this study predate the infection). Cell type and time point are not known. The CDR3 sequence: CASSSFTSVEQFF. In DNA form, the CDR3 reads TGTGCCAGCAGTAGCTTTACTAGTGTTGAGCAGTTCTTC.